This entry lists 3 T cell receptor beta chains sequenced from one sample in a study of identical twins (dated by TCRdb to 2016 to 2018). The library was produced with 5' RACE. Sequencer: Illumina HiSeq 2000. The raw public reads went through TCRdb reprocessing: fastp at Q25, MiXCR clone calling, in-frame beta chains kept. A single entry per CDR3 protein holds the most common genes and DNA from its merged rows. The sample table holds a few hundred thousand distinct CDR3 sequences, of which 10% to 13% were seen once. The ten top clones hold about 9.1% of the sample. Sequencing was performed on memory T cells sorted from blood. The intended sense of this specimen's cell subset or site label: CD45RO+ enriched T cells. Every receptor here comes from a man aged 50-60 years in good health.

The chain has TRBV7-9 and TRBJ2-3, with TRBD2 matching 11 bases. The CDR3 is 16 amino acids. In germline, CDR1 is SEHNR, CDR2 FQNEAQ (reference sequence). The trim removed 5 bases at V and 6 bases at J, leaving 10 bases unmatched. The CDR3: CASSEKLAGALDTQYF. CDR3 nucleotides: TGTGCCAGCAGCGAAAAACTAGCGGGAGCTTTGGATACGCAGTATTTT.

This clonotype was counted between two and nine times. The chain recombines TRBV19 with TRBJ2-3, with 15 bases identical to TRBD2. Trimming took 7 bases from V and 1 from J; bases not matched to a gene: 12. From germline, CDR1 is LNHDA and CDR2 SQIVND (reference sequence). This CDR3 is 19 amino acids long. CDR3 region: CASTTGLAGGFFCTDTQYF. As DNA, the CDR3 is TGTGCCAGTACCACGGGACTAGCGGGGGGTTTTTTTTGCACAGATACGCAGTATTTT.

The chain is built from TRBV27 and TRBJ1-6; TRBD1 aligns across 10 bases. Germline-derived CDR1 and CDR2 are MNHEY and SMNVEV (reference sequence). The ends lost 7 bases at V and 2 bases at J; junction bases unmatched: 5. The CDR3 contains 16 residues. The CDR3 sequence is CASKRGQGTYNSPLHF. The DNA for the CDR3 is TGTGCCAGCAAGAGGGGACAGGGGACCTATAATTCACCCCTCCACTTT.